The 18 T cell receptor beta chains listed next were all sequenced from one sample in a study of T cell responses to AZD1222 COVID-19 vaccine (dated by TCRdb to the early 2020s). Library method: the immunoSEQ multiplex PCR assay. The immuneACCESS repertoire file appears here via TCRdb, limited to in-frame rearrangements. These files lack a portion of the clones; in checked studies, under half of the deficit traces to unresolved V genes, and the cause of the others is not known. This sample is represented by about 150,000 clones; 75% to 90% of them were singletons. Of the sample, approximately 7% falls within the top ten clones. In light of the paper, this sample's time point label describes: sample from adult after SARS-CoV-2 infection, after symptom onset. Material: peripheral blood, obtained after recovery from COVID-19. These receptors were collected from an adult who had recovered from COVID-19.

The chain employs TRBV9 and TRBJ1-3, with D hard to call. Germline-derived CDR1 and CDR2 are SGDLS and YYNGEE. This CDR3 comprises 14 residues. V lost 0 bases to trimming and J lost 3 bases, with 7 bases between them. The CDR3 DNA is TGTGCCAGCAGCGTAGGTAGGGTTGGAAACACCATATATTTT. This gives the protein CASSVGRVGNTIYF.

This chain joins TRBV10-3 and TRBJ2-7, with TRBD2 matching over 9 bases. CDR1 and CDR2 from the germline V gene are ENHRY and SYGVKD. The CDR3 length is 13 residues. V trimming: 10 bases; J trimming: 4 bases; junction bases outside the gene matches: 8. The CDR3 nucleotides are TGTGCCACGATGTTAGCGGGGGCTTACGAGCAGTACTTC. Its protein is CATMLAGAYEQYF.

This clone has a single count. The chain joins TRBV7-9 to TRBJ1-4; unclear D gene. This CDR3 contains 14 residues. Per germline, CDR1 SEHNR and CDR2 FQNEAQ (reference sequence). The ends were cut back, 4 bases at V and 6 bases at J, with 12 bases in the middle. The CDR3 protein is CASSSPEGYEKLFF. For the CDR3, the DNA is TGTGCCAGCAGCTCCCCTGAAGGTTATGAAAAACTGTTTTTT.

The chain carries TRBV7-8 and TRBJ1-4; 7 bases fit TRBD1. Germline V gene lookup returns CDR1 SGHVS and CDR2 FQNEAQ. This CDR3 is 14 amino acids long. Germline trimming cut 3 bases from V and 4 bases from J; bases unmatched to any gene: 2. The CDR3 nucleotides are TGTGCCAGCAGCTTCCGGGACAGTAATGAAAAACTGTTTTTT. It codes for CASSFRDSNEKLFF. The full variable domain, with the rest looked up from reference TRBV7-8 and TRBJ1-4, is GAGVSQSPRYKVAKRGQDVALRCDPISGHVSLFWYQQALGQGPEFLTYFQNEAQLDKSGLPSDRFFAERPEGSVSTLKIQRTQQEDSAVYLCASSFRDSNEKLFFGSGTQLSVL.

This clone was observed a handful of times. This chain connects TRBV5-6 to TRBJ1-6; unclear D gene. Germline CDR1 is SGHDT and CDR2 is YYEEEE. V lost 0 bases and J lost 0, with 7 bases in between. CDR3 length equals 16 residues. CDR3 in amino acids: CASSLDSLSYNSPLHF. In DNA, the CDR3 is TGTGCCAGCAGCTTGGACAGTCTCTCCTATAATTCACCCCTCCACTTT. The entire variable domain, with the rest obtained from reference TRBV5-6 and TRBJ1-6, is as follows: DAGVTQSPTHLIKTRGQQVTLRCSPKSGHDTVSWYQQALGQGPQFIFQYYEEEERQRGNFPDRFSGHQFPNYSSELNVNALLLGDSALYLCASSLDSLSYNSPLHFGNGTRLTVT.

The chain carries TRBV6-6 and TRBJ2-3; D might be TRBD1 (5 bases). CDR3 length equals 14 residues. With 7 bases removed from V and 2 bases from J, the gap between germline ends came to 13 bases. Germline assignment: CDR1 MNHNY and CDR2 SVGAGI (reference sequence). The CDR3 protein is CASTQGATTDTQYF. The CDR3 DNA reads TGTGCCAGCACGCAAGGGGCAACCACAGATACGCAGTATTTT.

V gene TRBV6-6 combines with J gene TRBJ1-3; 8 bases align to TRBD1. V lost 5 bases, J lost 1 base, and 7 bases stayed unmatched. The germline V gene has CDR1 MNHNY and CDR2 SVGAGI (reference sequence). The CDR3 length is 16 residues. This CDR3 reads CASSRQGKTSGNTIYF. In DNA form, the CDR3 reads TGTGCCAGCAGTCGACAGGGGAAGACTTCTGGAAACACCATATATTTT.

This chain joins TRBV7-2 and TRBJ2-5, with TRBD2 identical over 12 bases. The CDR3 extends over 15 amino acids. With 5 bases clipped from V and 2 bases from J, the junction kept 3 bases outside the gene matches. Germline-derived CDR1 and CDR2 are SGHTA and FQGNSA. The CDR3, as DNA: TGTGCCAGCAGCGCGACTAGCGGGGGACAAGAGACCCAGTACTTC. It codes for CASSATSGGQETQYF. Drawing the rest from reference TRBV7-2 and TRBJ2-5, the complete variable domain is GAGVSQSPSNKVTEKGKDVELRCDPISGHTALYWYRQSLGQGLEFLIYFQGNSAPDKSGLPSDRFSAERTGGSVSTLTIQRTQQEDSAVYLCASSATSGGQETQYFGPGTRLLVL.

The chain joins TRBV11-3 to TRBJ2-1; D remains ambiguous. Per germline, CDR1 SGHNT and CDR2 YENEEA. The length of the CDR3 is 12 residues. V was shortened by 0 bases and J by 6 bases, with 3 bases between the two germline ends. The CDR3: CASSLDLNEQFF. The CDR3 DNA sequence: TGTGCCAGCAGCTTAGATCTCAATGAGCAGTTCTTC.

The chain uses TRBV11-2 and TRBJ2-2, with a weak D call TRBD2 (6 bases). The CDR3 has 13 residues. Trimming left V 5 bases short and J 6 bases short, with 10 bases between. The germline CDR1 and CDR2 sequences are SGHAT and FQNNGV. CDR3 protein: CASSPGVAGELFF. The DNA of the CDR3 is TGTGCCAGCAGCCCGGGAGTCGCCGGGGAGCTGTTTTTT.

V usage is TRBV7-2 and J usage is TRBJ1-6; 7 nucleotides agree with TRBD1. J gave up 2 bases and V 5 bases, and 6 bases lay outside the gene matches. Germline values: CDR1 SGHTA, CDR2 FQGNSA. CDR3 length: 16 amino acids. The CDR3 sequence is CASSPTTGTYNSPLHF. DNA of the CDR3: TGTGCCAGCAGCCCCACGACAGGGACCTATAATTCACCCCTCCACTTT.

The rearrangement uses TRBV10-3 and TRBJ2-7; D is possibly TRBD1 (5 bases). Per the germline V gene, CDR1 is ENHRY and CDR2 is SYGVKD. The CDR3 runs 11 residues. V was trimmed by 5 bases and J by 3 bases, leaving 5 bases between them. The CDR3: CAISTGYEQYF. The CDR3 coding sequence is TGTGCCATCAGTACAGGCTACGAGCAGTACTTC.

J is TRBJ1-1 and V is TRBV6-2 or TRBV6-3, with D possibly being TRBD1 (5 bases). V lost 0 bases to trimming and J lost 0 bases, with 11 bases between them. This CDR3 is 16 amino acids long. The V gene's germline CDR1 is MNHEY and CDR2 SVGEGT. CDR3 loop: CASSYSLGRVNTEAFF. The DNA of the CDR3 is TGTGCCAGCAGTTACTCTTTGGGCAGGGTGAACACTGAAGCTTTCTTT.

The chain recombines TRBV7-9 with TRBJ1-3, with D tentatively TRBD1 (5 bases). The germline V gene encodes CDR1 SEHNR and CDR2 FQNEAQ (reference sequence). The V gene lost 1 base and the J gene lost 2 bases, with 9 bases spanning the gap. The CDR3 is 15 amino acids. CDR3 sequence: CASSLGGTPGNTIYF. In nucleotides, the CDR3 is TGTGCCAGCAGCTTAGGTGGGACCCCTGGAAACACCATATATTTT.

The chain links TRBV7-2 to TRBJ2-7; no firm D call. The CDR3 covers 11 residues. Germline V CDR1 and CDR2: SGHTA, FQGNSA. Trimming stripped 6 bases from V and 3 bases from J, with 6 bases between. CDR3 protein: CASSLNYEQYF. As DNA, the CDR3 is TGTGCCAGCAGTTTAAACTACGAGCAGTACTTC.

This clone occurred a few times. This rearrangement joins TRBV9 to TRBJ1-3; no firm D call. Looked up from germline, CDR1 is SGDLS and CDR2 is YYNGEE. There are 15 residues in the CDR3. V lost 4 bases and J lost 4, with 15 bases in between. In nucleotides, the CDR3 is TGTGCCAGCAGCACCCACTCGGGGAACGGAAACACCATATATTTT. Translated: CASSTHSGNGNTIYF.

This rearrangement joins TRBV5-1 to TRBJ1-4, with 10 bases aligning to TRBD1. V lost 6 bases and J lost 7; bases outside the gene matches: 9. CDR3 length: 15 amino acids. CDR1 is SGHRS and CDR2 is YFSETQ in the germline V gene. CDR3 bases: TGCGCCAGCAAGAGGACAGGGGGTGGGGCTGAAAAACTGTTTTTT. Residues: CASKRTGGGAEKLFF.

The CDR3: CASSLADVNTEAFF. The CDR3, as DNA: TGTGCCAGCAGCTTAGCGGACGTAAACACTGAAGCTTTCTTT. The V and J genes are TRBV11-1 and TRBJ1-1; the D is unclear. Germline V gene sequence: CDR1 SGHAT, CDR2 FQDESV (reference sequence). The CDR3 has 14 amino acids. The V gene lost 0 bases and the J gene lost 2 bases, with 7 bases spanning the gap.